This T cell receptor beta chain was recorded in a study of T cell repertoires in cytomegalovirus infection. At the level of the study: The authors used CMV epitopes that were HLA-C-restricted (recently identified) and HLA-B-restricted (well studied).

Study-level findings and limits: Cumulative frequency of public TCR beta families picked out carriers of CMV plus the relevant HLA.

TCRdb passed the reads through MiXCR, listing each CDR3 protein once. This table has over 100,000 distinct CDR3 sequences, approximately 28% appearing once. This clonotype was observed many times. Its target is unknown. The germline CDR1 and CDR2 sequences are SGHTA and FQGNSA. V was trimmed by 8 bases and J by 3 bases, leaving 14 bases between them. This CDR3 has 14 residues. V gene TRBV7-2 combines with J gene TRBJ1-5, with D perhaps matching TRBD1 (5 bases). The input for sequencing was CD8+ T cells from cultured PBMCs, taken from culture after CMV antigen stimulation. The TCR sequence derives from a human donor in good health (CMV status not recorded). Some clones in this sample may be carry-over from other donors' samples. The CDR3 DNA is TGTGCCAGCTCTGGGGGGACCGCCAATCAGCCCCAGCATTTT. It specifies CASSGGTANQPQHF.